This TCR beta chain is from a study of cytomegalovirus exposure and HLA in healthy donors. Germline V gives CDR1 MNHEY, CDR2 SVGAGI. Trimming removed 2 bases at V and 4 bases at J, with 8 bases between. The CDR3 is made up of 14 amino acids. Overall study findings and caveats: Immune exposure was documented only through CMV serostatus.

A note on this clone: Antigen unknown.

60 Vbeta and 13 Jbeta primers were used in PCR. The repertoire was sequenced with immunoSEQ multiplex PCR; TCRdb's copy has only in-frame clones and lacks some. The table has about 180,000 clones, roughly four fifths seen once. This receptor was identified in a man between 18 and 29 years old in good health and CMV-seronegative. The rearrangement uses TRBV6-5 and TRBJ2-2, with no clear D. Material: PBMCs. The CDR3 region is CASSYGSGTGELFF. In nucleotides, the CDR3 is TGTGCCAGCAGTTACGGTTCGGGCACCGGGGAGCTGTTTTTT.